Shown below are 11 T cell receptor beta chains from a single sample sequenced in a study of identical twins. TCRdb redid the calling of the 5' RACE reads with MiXCR, one entry per CDR3 protein. The table lists hundreds of thousands of distinct CDR3 sequences, about 20% of them singletons. Separately, the same data were catalogued under a study of T cells expressing NK-cell markers.

Sequencing was done on a sample of PBMCs. These receptors were obtained from a woman younger than 30 in good health.

This clonotype was seen only a few times. The gene calls are TRBV29-1 and TRBJ1-2; possible D gene TRBD1, 6 bases. Deletions cut 0 bases from V and 3 bases from J, with 11 bases between. The CDR3 is made up of 14 amino acids. Germline V gene sequence: CDR1 SQVTM, CDR2 ANQGSEA. DNA for the CDR3: TGCAGCGTTGAAGATCCGGGGGCGGACTATGGCTACACCTTC. It translates to CSVEDPGADYGYTF.

This clonotype came up a few times. J is TRBJ2-7 and V is TRBV2; D is possibly TRBD1 (6 bases). V dropped 3 bases and J dropped 2 bases, with 14 bases sitting between them. The CDR3 runs 15 residues. Germline CDR1 reads SNHLY; CDR2 reads FYNNEI. The CDR3 here is CASSEGARPTYEQYF. The CDR3 coding sequence is TGTGCCAGCAGTGAGGGGGCCCGCCCAACCTACGAGCAGTACTTC.

This clonotype showed up just a few times. V and J are TRBV7-2 and TRBJ2-7, with D possibly TRBD2 on 6 matching bases. The CDR3 extends over 15 amino acids. The V end was cut by 1 base, the J end by 7 bases, with 17 bases between. CDR1 is SGHTA, CDR2 FQGNSA, per germline. CDR3 in DNA: TGTGCCAGCAGCTTAGGAAGTAGTGGGAGGTGGGAGCAGTACTTC. This codes for CASSLGSSGRWEQYF.

This clonotype was picked up many times. The V call is TRBV12-3 or TRBV12-4, the J call TRBJ2-2; no clear D gene. This CDR3 has 12 residues. The V end was cut by 11 bases, the J end by 0 bases, with 7 bases between. The CDR3 reads CAGWANTGELFF. CDR3 DNA sequence: TGTGCCGGATGGGCGAACACCGGGGAGCTGTTTTTT.

This sequence joins TRBV6-1 and TRBJ2-2; possibly TRBD2 for D (6 bases). The CDR3 is made up of 16 amino acids. V was trimmed by 8 bases and J by 5 bases, leaving 21 bases between them. Germline CDR1 MNHNS, CDR2 SASEGT. CDR3 in amino acids: CASSLRTTLGTGELFF. CDR3 nucleotides: TGTGCCAGCTCCCTCCGGACTACCCTGGGGACCGGGGAGCTGTTTTTT.

CDR3 protein: CASSARVFDNSPLHF. DNA of the CDR3: TGTGCCAGCAGCGCCAGGGTTTTTGATAATTCACCCCTCCACTTT. The chain employs TRBV7-2 and TRBJ1-6; D may be TRBD1 (5 bases). The CDR3 covers 15 residues. Germline CDR1 reads SGHTA; CDR2 reads FQGNSA. V was shortened by 5 bases and J by 5 bases, with 13 bases between the two germline ends.

The chain has TRBV6-2 or TRBV6-3 and TRBJ2-7; 8 bases map to TRBD2. Germline lookup yields CDR1 MNHEY and CDR2 SVGEGT. The CDR3 has 14 residues. V was clipped by 6 bases and J by 2 bases; unmatched bases: 6. CDR3 protein: CASSYTSGAYEQYF. Here the CDR3 DNA reads TGTGCCAGCAGCTACACTAGCGGCGCCTACGAGCAGTACTTC.

The chain carries TRBV5-1 and TRBJ1-1, with TRBD1 as a possible D gene (6 bases). Trimming removed 4 bases from V and 10 bases from J, with 14 bases in between. The CDR3 totals 12 residues. The germline V gene has CDR1 SGHRS and CDR2 YFSETQ. The CDR3 reads CASSVEGVTAFF. CDR3 nucleotides: TGCGCCAGCAGCGTCGAGGGGGTAACAGCTTTCTTT.

This chain's CDR3 is CAISESLERGTGSYEQYF. CDR3 in DNA: TGTGCCATCAGTGAATCCCTGGAAAGGGGGACGGGCTCCTACGAGCAGTACTTC. The V gene is TRBV10-3, the J gene TRBJ2-7, with D possibly being TRBD1 (6 bases). Per germline, CDR1 ENHRY and CDR2 SYGVKD. The V end lost 3 bases, the J end lost 0 bases, and 21 bases lay between the germline ends. The CDR3 runs 18 residues.

A few counts support this clonotype. V is TRBV20-1 and J is TRBJ2-5; D could derive from TRBD1 or TRBD2 (6 bases each). V gave up 3 bases and J gave up 3 bases, with 11 bases separating them. This CDR3 has 13 amino acids. CDR1 is DFQATT, CDR2 SNEGSKA, per germline (reference sequence). CDR3 loop: CSASFGGKETQYF. For the CDR3, the DNA is TGCAGTGCTAGCTTCGGGGGCAAAGAGACCCAGTACTTC.

This clonotype turned up a few times. The V call is TRBV6-4, the J call TRBJ2-6; D is perhaps TRBD2 (6 bases). CDR3 size: 16 residues. The V gene's germline CDR1 is MRHNA and CDR2 SNTAGT. V lost 2 bases and J 4 bases, leaving 12 bases between the germline ends. The CDR3 nucleotides read TGTGCCAGCAGTGACGAAATTGCGGGGGGGGCCAACGTCCTGACTTTC. Its translation: CASSDEIAGGANVLTF.